This T cell receptor (beta chain) is drawn from a study of T cell changes during pregnancy in multiple sclerosis (dated by TCRdb to the late 2010s). For the study in its entirety: In women with multiple sclerosis, the researchers looked at how the T cell repertoire shifted as pregnancy progressed.

Libraries were prepared through the immunoSEQ multiplex PCR assay. Sourced from immuneACCESS, this table was stored by TCRdb with only in-frame sequences that have V and J called. A share of the clones is absent; for the studies checked, an unresolved V gene accounts for under half, and the remainder has no known explanation. This sample gives 20,000 to 25,000 clones in total; over 80% of them show up just once. The ten biggest clones cover less than 20% of the sample. V sheds 0 bases and J sheds 11 bases, leaving 11 bases between their ends. CDR1 MGHRA and CDR2 YSYEKL were looked up in the germline V gene. Taken from cysteine to phenylalanine, the CDR3 has 12 residues. Only the CDR3 DNA is retained, 36 bases long and in frame from the first base. A note on this clone: Its cognate antigen has yet to be identified. No qualities accompany the bases; no much larger clone lies one base away.

The TCR originated in a female donor in good health, enrolled as a control in a pregnancy study. This specimen consisted of CD8+ T cells from peripheral blood mononuclear cells, obtained in the first trimester of pregnancy. The chain links TRBV4-1 with TRBJ2-7; the D gene is unclear. At the DNA level, the sequence is TGCGCCAGCAGCCAAGATTCGGAGAGGAAGTACTTC. Protein translation: CASSQDSERKYF.